The sequence of this T cell receptor (beta chain) was determined in a study of T cell responses to AZD1222 COVID-19 vaccine. Whole-study context: Second doses were pooled across both intervals (about 4 or about 12 weeks).

This CDR3 is built from 14 residues. V was trimmed by 5 bases and J by 6 bases, leaving 15 bases between them. The germline V gene encodes CDR1 SSHAT and CDR2 FNYEAQ (reference sequence). Study conclusions and caveats: CD4 TCRs associated with vaccination spanned spike, dominating at 160-218 and 743-854. Clonal diversity was possibly underestimated; the donors were predominantly white British and more often female.

TCRdb's copy holds only in-frame clones and misses some; the assay was immunoSEQ multiplex PCR. The table has 72,000 or so clones, roughly 90% seen once; the top ten hold over 20%. Concerning this clone: What it recognizes is unknown.

Sequenced here: peripheral blood, sampled on day 0 of AZD1222 vaccination. The clonotype originates from an adult in good health. The chain carries TRBV7-7 and TRBJ2-3, with D unresolved. The CDR3 loop reads CASSPGPGYDTQYF. The CDR3 nucleotides are TGTGCCAGCAGCCCGGGCCCCGGGTACGATACGCAGTATTTT.